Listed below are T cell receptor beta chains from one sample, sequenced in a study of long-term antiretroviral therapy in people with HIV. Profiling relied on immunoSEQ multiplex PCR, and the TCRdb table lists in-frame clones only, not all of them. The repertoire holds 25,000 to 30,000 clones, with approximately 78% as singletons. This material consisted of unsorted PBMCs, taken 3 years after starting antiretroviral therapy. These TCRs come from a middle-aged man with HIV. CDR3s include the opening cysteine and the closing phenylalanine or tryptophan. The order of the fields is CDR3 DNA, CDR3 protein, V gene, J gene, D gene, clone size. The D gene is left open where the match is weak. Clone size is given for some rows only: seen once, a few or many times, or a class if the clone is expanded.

TGTGCCAGCAGTGCCTTGACAGGTTCCTACGAGCAGTACTTC,CASSALTGSYEQYF,TRBV6-1,TRBJ2-7,NA,NA
TGCGCCAGCGTCCCTCTGGATTCACCCCTCCACTTT,CASVPLDSPLHF,TRBV23-1,TRBJ1-6,NA,NA
TGTGCCAGCAGTCTCTCGGGACTAGCGGGGGCACTCTCCTACGAGCAGTACTTC,CASSLSGLAGALSYEQYF,TRBV27,TRBJ2-7,TRBD2,NA
TGCAGCGTTGAAGAAACAAACAGTGTTGGTACAGCTTTCTTT,CSVEETNSVGTAFF,TRBV29-1,TRBJ1-1,NA,NA
TGTGCCAGCAGTCTCCCCTTTCGGACCACCTACAATGAGCAGTTCTTC,CASSLPFRTTYNEQFF,TRBV28,TRBJ2-1,NA,once
TGTGCCAGCTCGCCAGGGGCTTTCGGCTACGAGCAGTACTTC,CASSPGAFGYEQYF,TRBV27,TRBJ2-7,NA,NA
TGTGCCAGCAGCATAGGGGGAAGCTCCTACGAGCAGTACTTC,CASSIGGSSYEQYF,TRBV4-2,TRBJ2-7,NA,few
TGTGCCAGCAGCGTATCCTCTCTTAGCGGCGAGCAGTACTTC,CASSVSSLSGEQYF,TRBV9,TRBJ2-7,NA,NA
TGTGCCAGCAGCCGGACAGGGATGAGCGAGCAGTACTTC,CASSRTGMSEQYF,TRBV7-6,TRBJ2-7,TRBD1,NA
TGTGCCTCGCCGGGACAGGGGCTCAATGAGCAGTTCTTC,CASPGQGLNEQFF,TRBV30,TRBJ2-1,TRBD1,NA
TGTGCCAGCTCACAAGTAGCGGGAGCCAACCAGGGGACGCAGTATTTT,CASSQVAGANQGTQYF,TRBV18,TRBJ2-3,TRBD2,NA
TGTGCCAGCAGCCTTACAGGGGGCAATCAGCCCCAGCATTTT,CASSLTGGNQPQHF,TRBV27,TRBJ1-5,TRBD1,NA
TGTGCCAGTAGTATTGAAGGGGCTAGCGGACAAGAGACCCAGTACTTC,CASSIEGASGQETQYF,TRBV19,TRBJ2-5,TRBD2,NA
TGTGCCAGCAGTCTAGGGGGGGGCAATCAGCCCCAGCATTTT,CASSLGGGNQPQHF,TRBV6-4,TRBJ1-5,NA,NA
TGTGCCAGCAGCTCAACGGACAGGGGCCTTGCACATGGCTACACCTTC,CASSSTDRGLAHGYTF,TRBV7-8,TRBJ1-2,TRBD1,NA
TGTGCCAGCAGTGAAGGACTGGCCGGGGAGCTGTTTTTT,CASSEGLAGELFF,TRBV2,TRBJ2-2,NA,few
TGTGCCAGCAGCCTGGAGCTCTCGCCAAAAGATACGCAGTATTTT,CASSLELSPKDTQYF,TRBV7-3,TRBJ2-3,NA,NA
TGTGCCAGCCGGGGTGGGGGAGTGGGCCTGAGAACAGATACGCAGTATTTT,CASRGGGVGLRTDTQYF,TRBV27,TRBJ2-3,NA,NA
TGTGCCAGCAGCAATAGCGGTCCCAGGGGTTACAATGAGCAGTTCTTC,CASSNSGPRGYNEQFF,TRBV5-5,TRBJ2-1,NA,NA
TGTGCCAGCAGCCCCGCTGATTACGAGCAGTACTTC,CASSPADYEQYF,TRBV5-5,TRBJ2-7,NA,medium-sized
TGTGCCAGCAGCCCCAGAGGGCAATACGAGCAGTACTTC,CASSPRGQYEQYF,TRBV5-6,TRBJ2-7,NA,NA
TGTGCCAGTAGTATATACAGCCCAGATCAGCCCCAGCATTTT,CASSIYSPDQPQHF,TRBV19,TRBJ1-5,NA,NA
TGCGCCAGCAGTGTTGGCTACGAGCAGTACTTC,CASSVGYEQYF,TRBV10-2,TRBJ2-7,NA,NA
TGCGCCAGCAGCTTGACAGGGTTCGAGCAGTACTTC,CASSLTGFEQYF,TRBV5-1,TRBJ2-7,NA,NA
TGTGCCAGCAGCCAGCCAGGGACTAGCGGTTCCTACGAGCAGTACTTC,CASSQPGTSGSYEQYF,TRBV28,TRBJ2-7,TRBD2,NA
TGCGCCAGCTTGGGGGACCCCAATGAGCAGTTCTTC,CASLGDPNEQFF,TRBV10-2,TRBJ2-1,NA,NA
TGTGCCAGCAGTTTGAGGAGACTAGCTGCCGGTACGCAGTATTTT,CASSLRRLAAGTQYF,TRBV27,TRBJ2-3,TRBD2,NA
TGTGCCAGTCGGACTAGCCTCTACGAGCAGTACTTC,CASRTSLYEQYF,TRBV6-6,TRBJ2-7,TRBD2,NA
TGTGCCAGCAGCCTTACTAGCGGGATTATCTACAATGAGCAGTTCTTC,CASSLTSGIIYNEQFF,TRBV27,TRBJ2-1,TRBD2,NA
TGTGCCACAAATGGGCTACCCTTTTACGAGCAGTACTTC,CATNGLPFYEQYF,TRBV28,TRBJ2-7,NA,once
TGTGCCAGCAGCGCGACAGGGGCGGTGAACACCGGGGAGCTGTTTTTT,CASSATGAVNTGELFF,TRBV7-2,TRBJ2-2,TRBD1,NA
TGTGCCAGCTCAGTAACAGGGGGCTCCAATCAGCCCCAGCATTTT,CASSVTGGSNQPQHF,TRBV18,TRBJ1-5,TRBD1,NA
TGTGCCAGCACCATGGCAGACAGGGGCAATCAGCCCCAGCATTTT,CASTMADRGNQPQHF,TRBV6-1,TRBJ1-5,TRBD1,NA
TGTGCCAGCAGCTTGGGCGGGGGGGCCGAAGAGACCCAGTACTTC,CASSLGGGAEETQYF,TRBV5-6,TRBJ2-5,TRBD2,NA
TGTGCCAGCAGTTACGCGGCTAGCACAGATACGCAGTATTTT,CASSYAASTDTQYF,TRBV6-5,TRBJ2-3,NA,NA
TGCAGCGGCGGTCCGAAGGACACCGGGGAGCTGTTTTTT,CSGGPKDTGELFF,TRBV29-1,TRBJ2-2,NA,once
TGCAGCGGTCAGGGGTACACTGAAGCTTTCTTT,CSGQGYTEAFF,TRBV29-1,TRBJ1-1,NA,NA
TGTGCCAGCAGTGTCAGCAACGAGCAGTACTTC,CASSVSNEQYF,TRBV2,TRBJ2-7,NA,few
TGTGCCAGCGGGCCGTTGACGGGGACGGGTTCACCCCTCCACTTT,CASGPLTGTGSPLHF,TRBV6-5,TRBJ1-6,NA,NA
TGTGCTAGTGGCCCCTGGACATTCTCCTATAATTCACCCCTCCACTTT,CASGPWTFSYNSPLHF,TRBV12-5,TRBJ1-6,NA,few
TGTGCCAGCAGTTCGGGGGGCTATGCCGGGGAGCTGTTTTTT,CASSSGGYAGELFF,TRBV6-5,TRBJ2-2,NA,once
TGTGCCAGCTCCCTGGGCCGGGACAGGGGTTCCTACGAGCAGTACTTC,CASSLGRDRGSYEQYF,TRBV18,TRBJ2-7,TRBD1,NA
TGTGCCAGCAGTGGGGGAAGCAATCAGCCCCAGCATTTT,CASSGGSNQPQHF,TRBV6-5,TRBJ1-5,NA,NA
TGCAGCGATGGACTAGCGGGGGGCACAGATACGCAGTATTTT,CSDGLAGGTDTQYF,TRBV29-1,TRBJ2-3,TRBD2,once
TGCAGCGTTGAGGGCCCTGAAGCTTTCTTT,CSVEGPEAFF,TRBV29-1,TRBJ1-1,NA,NA
TGTGCCAGCAGCCAAGGGCACACGGACCCCTATGGCTACACCTTC,CASSQGHTDPYGYTF,TRBV14,TRBJ1-2,NA,NA
TGTGCCAGCAGCTTAGGTCCGCCGGGGCGGGGAGAGACCCAGTACTTC,CASSLGPPGRGETQYF,TRBV7-9,TRBJ2-5,NA,NA
TGTGCCAGTACCACGACAGGGGCGGACTATGGCTACACCTTC,CASTTTGADYGYTF,TRBV19,TRBJ1-2,TRBD1,NA
TGTGCCAGCAGTAACGACGGTACCTACGAGCAGTACTTC,CASSNDGTYEQYF,TRBV25-1,TRBJ2-7,NA,NA
TGCGCCAGCAGCTTTGACACCGGGAACACTGAAGCTTTCTTT,CASSFDTGNTEAFF,TRBV5-1,TRBJ1-1,NA,once
TGCGCCAGCAGCCAAGATGTGGGTTCTGGGGCCAACGTCCTGACTTTC,CASSQDVGSGANVLTF,TRBV4-3,TRBJ2-6,NA,once
TGTGCCAGCAGCTTACAGGGGGCGGTGAGTCAGCCCCAGCATTTT,CASSLQGAVSQPQHF,TRBV28,TRBJ1-5,TRBD1,NA
TGTGCCAGCAGGGACTTGGCGGTCAGGCAGTACTTC,CASRDLAVRQYF,TRBV2,TRBJ2-7,NA,once